This T cell receptor (beta chain) came from a study of OX40 agonist ivuxolimab in advanced cancers. The study, taken as a whole, reports: In general, CD8+ T cells held more expanded clones than CD4+ did, on average.

From germline, CDR1 is SGHRS and CDR2 YFSETQ. The CDR3 is made up of 15 amino acids. Trimming left V 1 base short and J 6 bases short, with 16 bases between. Clones were sequenced by immunoSEQ multiplex PCR, and TCRdb holds only the in-frame ones, with some missing. The table records 57,000 or so clones, more than 90% of them present only once. Turning to this clone: What it recognizes is unknown.

The rearrangement links TRBV5-1 to TRBJ1-2; D may be TRBD1 (5 bases). Source: CD4+ or CD8+ T cells sorted from blood, taken in a trial of the OX40 agonist ivuxolimab. The receptor's source is an adult with an advanced solid tumor such as melanoma, head and neck, liver or kidney cancer. The CDR3 bases are TGCGCCAGCAGCTTGTCAGGAGGGAGGGGTAATGGCTACACCTTC. It specifies CASSLSGGRGNGYTF.